This T cell receptor beta chain was recorded in a study of cytomegalovirus exposure and HLA in healthy donors. The PCR used 60 Vbeta and 13 Jbeta primers. TCRdb's copy holds only in-frame clones and misses some; the assay was immunoSEQ multiplex PCR. The sample yields 210,000 or so clones, less than 80% seen once. The germline V and J ends were trimmed by 2 bases and 4 bases, with 9 bases remaining between them. The length of the CDR3 is 13 residues. Germline V gene sequence: CDR1 WNHNN, CDR2 SYGVQD (reference sequence). This sequence originates from a girl aged 2-15 years in good health and CMV-seronegative. J is TRBJ2-7 and V is TRBV10-1; no definite D call. Sequenced input: PBMCs. The CDR3 protein is CASSEVGPYEQYF. CDR3 DNA: TGCGCCAGCAGTGAGGTGGGCCCGTACGAGCAGTACTTC.